Following are 14 T cell receptor beta chains from one sample sequenced in a study of CD8 T cells in Susac syndrome. The authors reverse transcribed roughly 0.5 to 1 ug RNA with random hexamers. TCRdb ran MiXCR on the immunoSEQ multiplex PCR reads and lists one entry per CDR3 protein. The sample carries about 140,000 distinct CDR3 sequences, 85% to 95% recorded once. Material for sequencing was CD4+ T cells from PBMCs. Receptors originate from a human donor with multiple sclerosis.

The V gene is TRBV3-1, the J gene TRBJ2-7; a possible D gene is TRBD2 (6 bases). Germline CDR1 is LGHDT and CDR2 is YNNKEL (reference sequence). The CDR3 covers 14 residues. Trimming took 4 bases from V and 5 from J, leaving 15 bases between them. The DNA for the CDR3 is TGTGCCAGCAGCCTCGGGACTGCGTCAAACGAGCAGTACTTC. This codes for CASSLGTASNEQYF.

This chain links TRBV12-3 or TRBV12-4 with TRBJ1-5; TRBD1 is a possible D gene (5 bases). The CDR3 runs 15 residues. Trimming pared 6 bases from V and 6 bases from J, leaving 18 bases between. Written as DNA, the CDR3 is TGTGCCAGCAGAGCCGCCGAGGTTGGGGCTCAGCCCCAGCATTTT. Its translation is CASRAAEVGAQPQHF.

Written as DNA, the CDR3 is TGCAGCGTTGTAGGGGCCTTAGAAGCTTTCTTT. It encodes CSVVGALEAFF. The chain combines TRBV29-1 with TRBJ1-1; D is perhaps TRBD1 (5 bases). This CDR3 is 11 amino acids long. The V end was cut by 4 bases, the J end by 8 bases, with 11 bases between. The germline CDR1 and CDR2 sequences are SQVTM and ANQGSEA.

This clonotype was found once. The chain links TRBV29-1 to TRBJ1-2, with no clear D. This CDR3 is 15 amino acids long. Per the germline V gene, CDR1 is SQVTM and CDR2 is ANQGSEA. V lost 4 bases and J lost 0, with 15 bases in between. The DNA of the CDR3 is TGCAGCGTTGTACTAGGGCCACCTTCTAACTATGGCTACACCTTC. This sequence encodes CSVVLGPPSNYGYTF. The whole variable domain, remainder taken from reference TRBV29-1 and TRBJ1-2, is SAVISQKPSRDICQRGTSLTIQCQVDSQVTMMFWYRQQPGQSLTLIATANQGSEATYESGFVIDKFPISRPNLTFSTLTVSNMSPEDSSIYLCSVVLGPPSNYGYTFGSGTRLTVV.

This clonotype was picked up one time. J is TRBJ1-2 and V is TRBV20-1; 7 nucleotides agree with TRBD1. The CDR3 spans 14 residues. V shed 0 bases and J 4 bases; nucleotides not matched to a gene: 5. Germline V gives CDR1 DFQATT, CDR2 SNEGSKA (reference sequence). CDR3 DNA sequence: TGCAGTGCTAGAGATGGGACAGTGGTCTATGGCTACACCTTC. Amino acid sequence: CSARDGTVVYGYTF.

The chain employs TRBV20-1 and TRBJ1-2, with D unclear. Trimming removed 3 bases from V and 2 bases from J, with 16 bases in between. The CDR3 runs to 15 residues. Germline-derived CDR1 and CDR2 are DFQATT and SNEGSKA (reference sequence). The CDR3 sequence: CSASVISGENYGYTF. Written as DNA, the CDR3 is TGCAGTGCTAGTGTTATTAGCGGGGAGAACTATGGCTACACCTTC.

This chain's CDR3 is CSARRLAGETQYF. The CDR3, as DNA: TGCAGTGCTAGAAGACTAGCGGGAGAGACCCAGTACTTC. V and J are TRBV20-1 and TRBJ2-5; 10 bases match TRBD2. Germline V lookup: CDR1 DFQATT, CDR2 SNEGSKA (reference sequence). This CDR3 is 13 amino acids long. The trim removed 2 bases at V and 4 bases at J, leaving 1 base unmatched.

The rearrangement links TRBV12-3 or TRBV12-4 to TRBJ2-6; D is uncertain. The CDR3 is 13 residues long. V was clipped by 8 bases and J by 1 base, with 6 bases between them. DNA for the CDR3: TGTGCCAGCTGGTTTTCTGGGGCCAACGTCCTGACTTTC. It codes for CASWFSGANVLTF.

The CDR3 protein is CASSLANGASAQHF. DNA for the CDR3: TGTGCCAGCAGCTTAGCGAACGGAGCCTCGGCCCAGCATTTT. This chain links TRBV7-8 with TRBJ1-5; no firm D call. The CDR3 has 14 residues. The V end lost 0 bases, the J end lost 11 bases, and 14 bases lay between the germline ends. From germline, CDR1 is SGHVS and CDR2 FQNEAQ. The whole variable domain, remainder taken from reference TRBV7-8 and TRBJ1-5, is GAGVSQSPRYKVAKRGQDVALRCDPISGHVSLFWYQQALGQGPEFLTYFQNEAQLDKSGLPSDRFFAERPEGSVSTLKIQRTQQEDSAVYLCASSLANGASAQHFGDGTRLSIL.

The CDR3 protein is CASSLQVTYEQYF. The CDR3 bases are TGCGCCAGCAGCTTACAGGTAACCTACGAGCAGTACTTC. The chain uses TRBV5-1 and TRBJ2-7, with D perhaps matching TRBD1 (5 bases). Trimming took off 2 bases at V and 2 bases at J, with 8 bases between the two ends. CDR1 and CDR2 from the germline V gene are SGHRS and YFSETQ. This CDR3 comprises 13 residues.

The J gene is TRBJ2-3, the V gene TRBV9; D possibly corresponds to TRBD1 (6 bases). Trimming shortened V by 3 bases and J by 0 bases, and 14 bases separated the two germline ends. This CDR3 has 16 amino acids. The germline V gene encodes CDR1 SGDLS and CDR2 YYNGEE. The CDR3 protein is CASSADSRRSTDTQYF. Here the CDR3 DNA reads TGTGCCAGCAGCGCGGACAGCCGACGGAGCACAGATACGCAGTATTTT.

The rearrangement links TRBV20-1 to TRBJ2-5; D might be TRBD2 (5 bases). Trimming took 0 bases from V and 1 from J, leaving 24 bases between them. This CDR3 has 19 residues. CDR1 and CDR2 from the germline V gene are DFQATT and SNEGSKA (reference sequence). DNA for the CDR3: TGCAGTGCTAGAGATCCGCTAGGCGGGTCCCTAGCAGCCCAAGAGACCCAGTACTTC. It specifies CSARDPLGGSLAAQETQYF.

V and J are TRBV29-1 and TRBJ2-1, with D maybe TRBD1 (7 bases). Trimming stripped 3 bases from V and 10 bases from J, with 13 bases between. The CDR3 has 12 residues. Germline V lookup: CDR1 SQVTM, CDR2 ANQGSEA. The CDR3 nucleotides read TGCAGCGTTGACAGGGGGGTAGGGGAGCAGTTCTTC. Protein sequence: CSVDRGVGEQFF.

The J gene is TRBJ1-1, the V gene TRBV20-1; no clear D gene. The CDR3 contains 12 residues. V lost 2 bases to trimming and J lost 6 bases, with 10 bases between them. Germline V lookup: CDR1 DFQATT, CDR2 SNEGSKA (reference sequence). CDR3 protein: CSARQQSPEAFF. CDR3 bases: TGCAGTGCTAGACAACAGTCCCCTGAAGCTTTCTTT.